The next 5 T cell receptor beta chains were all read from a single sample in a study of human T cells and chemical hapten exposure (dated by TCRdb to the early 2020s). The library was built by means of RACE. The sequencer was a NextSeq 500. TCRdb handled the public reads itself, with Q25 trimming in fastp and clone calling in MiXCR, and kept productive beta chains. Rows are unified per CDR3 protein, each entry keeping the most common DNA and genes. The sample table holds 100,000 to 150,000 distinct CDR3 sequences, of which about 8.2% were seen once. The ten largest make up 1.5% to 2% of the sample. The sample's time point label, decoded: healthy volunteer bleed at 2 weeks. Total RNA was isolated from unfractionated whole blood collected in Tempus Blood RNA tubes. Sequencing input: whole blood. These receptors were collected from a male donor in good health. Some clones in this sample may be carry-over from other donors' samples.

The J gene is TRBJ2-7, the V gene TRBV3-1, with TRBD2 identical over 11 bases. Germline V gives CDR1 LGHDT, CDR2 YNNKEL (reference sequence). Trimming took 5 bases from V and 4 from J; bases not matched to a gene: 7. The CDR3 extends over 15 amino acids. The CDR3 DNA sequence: TGTGCCAGCAGCTCAACGGCTAGCGGGGGGTACGAGCAGTACTTC. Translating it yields CASSSTASGGYEQYF.

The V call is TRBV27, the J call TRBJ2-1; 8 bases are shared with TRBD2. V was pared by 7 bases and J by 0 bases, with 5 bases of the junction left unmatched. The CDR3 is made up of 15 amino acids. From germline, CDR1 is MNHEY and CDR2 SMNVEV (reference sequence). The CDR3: CASTWTSRSYNEQFF. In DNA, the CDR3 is TGTGCCAGCACCTGGACTAGCCGCTCCTACAATGAGCAGTTCTTC.

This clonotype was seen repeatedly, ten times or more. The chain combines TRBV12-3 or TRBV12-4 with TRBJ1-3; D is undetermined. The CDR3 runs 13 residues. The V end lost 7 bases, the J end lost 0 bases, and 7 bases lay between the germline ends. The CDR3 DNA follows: TGTGCCAGCACGGGTGACTCTGGAAACACCATATATTTT. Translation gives CASTGDSGNTIYF.

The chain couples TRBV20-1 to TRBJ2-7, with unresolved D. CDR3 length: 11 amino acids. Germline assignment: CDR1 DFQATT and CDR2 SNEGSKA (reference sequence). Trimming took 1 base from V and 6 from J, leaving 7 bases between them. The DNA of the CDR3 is TGCAGTGCTAGAGGAAGGAGCGAGCAGTACTTC. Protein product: CSARGRSEQYF.

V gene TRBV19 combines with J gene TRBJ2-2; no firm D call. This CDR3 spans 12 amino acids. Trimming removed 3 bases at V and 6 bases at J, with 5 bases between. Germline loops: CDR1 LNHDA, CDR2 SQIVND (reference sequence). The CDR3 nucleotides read TGTGCCAGTAGTATGAGGTCCGGGGAGCTGTTTTTT. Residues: CASSMRSGELFF.